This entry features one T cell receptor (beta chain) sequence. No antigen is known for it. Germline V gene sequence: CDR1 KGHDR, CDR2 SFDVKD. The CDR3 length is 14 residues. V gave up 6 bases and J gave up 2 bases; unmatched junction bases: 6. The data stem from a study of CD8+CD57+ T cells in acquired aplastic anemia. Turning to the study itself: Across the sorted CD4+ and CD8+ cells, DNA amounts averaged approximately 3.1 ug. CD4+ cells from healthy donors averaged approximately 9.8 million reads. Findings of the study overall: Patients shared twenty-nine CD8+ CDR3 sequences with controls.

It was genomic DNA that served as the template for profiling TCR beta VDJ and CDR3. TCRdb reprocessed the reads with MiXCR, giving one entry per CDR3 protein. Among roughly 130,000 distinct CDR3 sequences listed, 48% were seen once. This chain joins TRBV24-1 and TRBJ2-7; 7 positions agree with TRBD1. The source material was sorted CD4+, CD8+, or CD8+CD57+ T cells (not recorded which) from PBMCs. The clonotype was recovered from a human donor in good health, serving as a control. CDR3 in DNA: TGTGCCACCAGTCAACAGGGGTCAACCTACGAGCAGTACGTC. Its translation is CATSQQGSTYEQYV.